This T cell receptor beta chain was captured in a study of cytotoxic CD8 clonotypes in ibrutinib-treated CLL. Study-level background: Productive templates per sample averaged about 260,000; productive rearrangements, 80,000 to 95,000.

In the case of this clone: The antigen is unknown.

Findings of the study overall: Shared public clonotypes were rare, and on treatment they either got smaller or stayed the same.

V lost 4 bases to trimming and J lost 6 bases; unmatched junction nucleotides: 4. The CDR3 runs 14 residues. Per the germline V gene, CDR1 is SGHTS and CDR2 is YDEGEE. The assay was immunoSEQ multiplex PCR, and TCRdb's table has in-frame clones only and misses some. The sample has 20,000 or so clones, over 75% seen once; the top ten hold roughly 5.7%. This rearrangement joins TRBV5-8 to TRBJ2-1; TRBD1 matches at 10 bases. The specimen comprised PBMCs, sampled before ibrutinib treatment. The TCR was taken from a human donor with chronic lymphocytic leukemia. Here the CDR3 reads CASSMWTGGNEQFF. In DNA form, the CDR3 reads TGTGCCAGCAGCATGTGGACAGGGGGCAATGAGCAGTTCTTC.